These 32 T cell receptor beta chains were all obtained from the same sample, sequenced in a study of PD-1 blockade in mismatch repair-deficient tumors. Clones were read by immunoSEQ multiplex PCR, and TCRdb kept only the in-frame ones, dropping some. The sample contains roughly 120,000 clones, almost 90% of which appear only once. The sequencing used peripheral blood, collected 70 to 72 weeks after starting pembrolizumab. The receptor source for this set is an adult with mismatch repair-deficient cancer.

The V and J genes are TRBV7-9 and TRBJ1-2; the D gene is possibly TRBD1 (5 bases). Per the germline V gene, CDR1 is SEHNR and CDR2 is FQNEAQ (reference sequence). Trimming pared 5 bases from V and 3 bases from J, leaving 16 bases between. This CDR3 has 15 residues. CDR3 DNA sequence: TGTGCCAGCAGCCGACCTACAGACAGATACTATGGCTACACCTTC. Translating gives CASSRPTDRYYGYTF.

The chain uses TRBV4-1 and TRBJ2-1; 12 nucleotides align to TRBD2. CDR3 length equals 16 residues. Germline CDR1 reads MGHRA; CDR2 reads YSYEKL. V shed 4 bases and J 7 bases; nucleotides not matched to a gene: 8. This CDR3 is CASSLILAGGANEQFF. DNA for the CDR3: TGCGCCAGCAGCCTAATACTAGCGGGGGGCGCTAATGAGCAGTTCTTC.

V and J are TRBV30 and TRBJ2-7; 9 bases are shared with TRBD1. Germline V lookup: CDR1 GTSNPN, CDR2 SVGIG (reference sequence). Trimming took 5 bases from V and 1 from J; bases not matched to a gene: 6. This CDR3 spans 14 amino acids. For the CDR3, the DNA is TGTGCCTGGGTTTCCGGGACAGGGTCCTACGAGCAGTACTTC. This gives the protein CAWVSGTGSYEQYF.

This clone is a singleton in its sample. This sequence joins TRBV7-9 and TRBJ2-1; D gene ambiguous. The CDR3 has 15 residues. Per germline, CDR1 SEHNR and CDR2 FQNEAQ (reference sequence). The V and J ends lost 5 bases and 6 bases respectively, with 17 bases between them. The CDR3 nucleotides read TGTGCCAGCAGCCCCCTAGAGAGAATTGCCAATGAGCAGTTCTTC. Its protein product is CASSPLERIANEQFF.

The chain combines TRBV7-6 with TRBJ2-3; 13 bases are a match to TRBD2. Losses at the gene ends were 3 bases for V and 0 bases for J; bases not matched to a gene: 6. The CDR3 totals 18 residues. Germline CDR1 reads SGHVS; CDR2 reads FNYEAQ. CDR3 sequence: CASSFGLAGVFSTDTQYF. CDR3 sequence (DNA): TGTGCCAGCAGCTTCGGACTAGCGGGAGTTTTCAGCACAGATACGCAGTATTTT. The full variable domain, its missing parts supplied by reference TRBV7-6 and TRBJ2-3, is GAGVSQSPRYKVTKRGQDVALRCDPISGHVSLYWYRQALGQGPEFLTYFNYEAQQDKSGLPNDRFSAERPEGSISTLTIQRTEQRDSAMYRCASSFGLAGVFSTDTQYFGPGTRLTVL.

The gene calls are TRBV29-1 and TRBJ1-2, with D possibly being TRBD1 (5 bases). The CDR3 is 13 amino acids. V was trimmed by 7 bases and J by 4 bases, leaving 16 bases between them. From germline, CDR1 is SQVTM and CDR2 ANQGSEA. DNA of the CDR3: TGCAGCGCTTTTTTCCCGGACATCTATGGCTACACCTTC. Protein: CSAFFPDIYGYTF.

The chain recombines TRBV10-3 with TRBJ2-5; D possibly matches TRBD1 or TRBD2 (5 bases each). This CDR3 region has 14 residues. Germline CDR1 is ENHRY and CDR2 is SYGVKD. V gave up 2 bases and J gave up 5 bases, with 12 bases separating them. CDR3 region: CAISEVEGYETQYF. In nucleotides, the CDR3 is TGTGCCATCAGTGAGGTCGAGGGGTATGAGACCCAGTACTTC.

V usage is TRBV7-2 and J usage is TRBJ2-2, with TRBD1 matching over 10 bases. There are 17 residues in the CDR3. Trimming at V came to 3 bases and at J to 1 base, leaving 5 bases not matched to a gene. Germline values: CDR1 SGHTA, CDR2 FQGNSA. CDR3 sequence: CASSFKGTGVNTGELFF. In DNA form, the CDR3 reads TGTGCCAGCAGCTTTAAAGGGACAGGGGTGAACACCGGGGAGCTGTTTTTT. Full variable domain (remainder filled in from reference TRBV7-2 and TRBJ2-2): GAGVSQSPSNKVTEKGKDVELRCDPISGHTALYWYRQSLGQGLEFLIYFQGNSAPDKSGLPSDRFSAERTGGSVSTLTIQRTQQEDSAVYLCASSFKGTGVNTGELFFGEGSRLTVL.

V and J are TRBV7-9 and TRBJ2-5; the D gene is possibly TRBD1 (6 bases). Germline CDR1 and CDR2: SEHNR and FQNEAQ (reference sequence). V lost 1 base to trimming and J lost 4 bases, with 13 bases between them. This CDR3 is built from 15 residues. CDR3 coding DNA: TGTGCCAGCAGCTTAGTTTTCAGGGGTCCAGAGACCCAGTACTTC. This translates into CASSLVFRGPETQYF.

CDR3 sequence: CSVEDAGETSYNEQFF. The CDR3 DNA reads TGCAGCGTTGAAGATGCGGGCGAAACTAGCTACAATGAGCAGTTCTTC. The gene calls are TRBV29-1 and TRBJ2-1; TRBD2 is a possible D gene (5 bases). Trimming took 0 bases from V and 3 from J, leaving 15 bases between them. CDR1 is SQVTM and CDR2 is ANQGSEA in the germline V gene. The CDR3 loop spans 16 amino acids.

The genes are TRBV27 and TRBJ2-7; the D gene is possibly TRBD1 (6 bases). Germline CDR1 and CDR2: MNHEY and SMNVEV (reference sequence). Trimming removed 10 bases at V and 3 bases at J, with 16 bases between. The CDR3 contains 13 residues. CDR3 amino acids: CATRDQGLYEQYF. The CDR3 nucleotides read TGTGCCACCCGGGACCAGGGGCTCTACGAGCAGTACTTC.

This clone was counted a single time. The gene calls are TRBV2 and TRBJ2-1, with a weak D call TRBD2 (5 bases). CDR1 SNHLY and CDR2 FYNNEI come from the germline V gene. V lost 4 bases and J 0 bases, leaving 10 bases between the germline ends. This CDR3 comprises 15 residues. CDR3 nucleotides: TGTGCCAGCAGTGCGGACTTCAGCTCCTACAATGAGCAGTTCTTC. Translation gives CASSADFSSYNEQFF.

The chain carries TRBV4-1 and TRBJ1-4, with D possibly being TRBD1 (5 bases). CDR1 and CDR2 from the germline V gene are MGHRA and YSYEKL. The CDR3 is 15 amino acids. Trimming stripped 0 bases from V and 7 bases from J, with 12 bases between. The CDR3 is CASSQELGRSEKLFF. The CDR3 nucleotides are TGCGCCAGCAGCCAAGAGCTGGGGCGTAGTGAAAAACTGTTTTTT.

Worth noting for this clone: The same CDR3 also results from other DNA sequences found in this sample. The V gene is TRBV6-5, the J gene TRBJ2-1, with 9 nucleotides matching TRBD2. CDR3 length: 15 residues. The germline V gene has CDR1 MNHEY and CDR2 SVGAGI. Germline trimming cut 6 bases from V and 1 base from J; bases unmatched to any gene: 4. CDR3 sequence: CASSFSGSSYNEQFF. In DNA form, the CDR3 reads TGTGCCAGCAGCTTTAGCGGGAGTTCCTACAATGAGCAGTTCTTC.

CDR3 in amino acids: CASSLTGGAGEKLFF. Written as DNA, the CDR3 is TGTGCCAGCAGCTTGACAGGGGGAGCCGGTGAAAAACTGTTTTTT. The rearrangement links TRBV11-3 to TRBJ1-4, with 9 bases lining up with TRBD1. CDR3 length: 15 amino acids. J gave up 7 bases and V 3 bases, and 6 bases lay outside the gene matches. Germline V gives CDR1 SGHNT, CDR2 YENEEA.

The CDR3 loop reads CASSPLRGGPYEQYF. As DNA, the CDR3 is TGCGCCAGCAGCCCCCTCAGGGGTGGGCCCTACGAGCAGTACTTC. The chain couples TRBV4-1 to TRBJ2-7, with TRBD1 as a possible D gene (6 bases). Trimming cost V 4 bases and J 2 bases, with 15 bases left between them. There are 15 residues in the CDR3. Germline loops: CDR1 MGHRA, CDR2 YSYEKL.

This clone was counted a few times. This chain connects TRBV7-9 to TRBJ2-1; D remains unclear. The germline gives CDR1 SEHNR, CDR2 FQNEAQ (reference sequence). This CDR3 is 15 amino acids long. Between the trimmed V and J ends, which lost 2 bases and 0 bases, there was a span of 8 bases. CDR3 protein: CASSLRVPSYNEQFF. In DNA form, the CDR3 reads TGTGCCAGCAGCTTACGGGTGCCCTCCTACAATGAGCAGTTCTTC.

This sequence joins TRBV18 and TRBJ1-1; TRBD1 agrees at 8 bases. Germline-derived CDR1 and CDR2 are KGHSH and LQKENI. The V segment lost 5 bases and the J segment 2 bases; nucleotides outside the gene matches: 10. The CDR3 is 16 residues long. The CDR3 here is CASSAIAGGSNTEAFF. As DNA, the CDR3 is TGTGCCAGCTCAGCTATAGCAGGGGGCTCAAACACTGAAGCTTTCTTT. Together with reference TRBV18 and TRBJ1-1, the CDR3 gives the full variable domain: NAGVMQNPRHLVRRRGQEARLRCSPMKGHSHVYWYRQLPEEGLKFMVYLQKENIIDESGMPKERFSAEFPKEGPSILRIQQVVRGDSAAYFCASSAIAGGSNTEAFFGQGTRLTVV.

The rearrangement joins TRBV7-3 to TRBJ2-7; 9 nucleotides agree with TRBD2. Germline CDR1 reads SGHTA; CDR2 reads FQGTGA. This CDR3 contains 15 residues. V gave up 2 bases and J gave up 5 bases; unmatched junction bases: 7. CDR3 DNA sequence: TGTGCCAGCAGCTTACGGGCGGGAGGGCCCCACGAGCAGTACTTC. The encoded protein is CASSLRAGGPHEQYF.

This chain links TRBV18 with TRBJ2-1, with a weak D call TRBD2 (6 bases). Germline lookup yields CDR1 KGHSH and CDR2 LQKENI. The CDR3 length is 16 residues. V dropped 0 bases and J dropped 7 bases, with 16 bases sitting between them. CDR3 nucleotides: TGTGCCAGCTCACCACCGAATGGCGGGGAAGCTAATGAGCAGTTCTTC. This gives the protein CASSPPNGGEANEQFF.

This clone has only one observation. This chain connects TRBV19 to TRBJ2-7; D is ambiguous. There are 12 residues in the CDR3. Germline assignment: CDR1 LNHDA and CDR2 SQIVND (reference sequence). Between the trimmed V and J ends, which lost 5 bases and 0 bases, there was a span of 5 bases. The CDR3 loop is CASSLSSYEQYF. DNA of the CDR3: TGTGCCAGTAGTCTGAGCTCCTACGAGCAGTACTTC.

The chain employs TRBV7-9 and TRBJ1-1; D not certain. CDR1 is SEHNR, CDR2 FQNEAQ, per germline (reference sequence). This CDR3 has 13 residues. Trimming left V 3 bases short and J 2 bases short, with 7 bases between. The chain's CDR3 is CASSLGSNTEAFF. Here the CDR3 DNA reads TGTGCCAGCAGCTTGGGGAGTAACACTGAAGCTTTCTTT.

The CDR3 sequence is CSVERFGRGGKTQYF. Here the CDR3 DNA reads TGCAGCGTTGAAAGGTTTGGCAGGGGGGGGAAGACCCAGTACTTC. The genes are TRBV29-1 and TRBJ2-5, with D possibly called TRBD1 or TRBD2 (7 bases each). The CDR3 loop spans 15 amino acids. Germline assignment: CDR1 SQVTM and CDR2 ANQGSEA. Trimming took 2 bases from V and 6 from J, leaving 19 bases between them.

The rearrangement joins TRBV27 to TRBJ1-2; 8 bases are shared with TRBD1. The V segment lost 7 bases and the J segment 6 bases; nucleotides outside the gene matches: 7. Germline values: CDR1 MNHEY, CDR2 SMNVEV (reference sequence). This CDR3 region has 13 residues. Written as DNA, the CDR3 is TGTGCCAGCACTAGGACAGGGAAAGATGGCTACACCTTC. It encodes CASTRTGKDGYTF.

This rearrangement joins TRBV5-1 to TRBJ2-3; a possible D gene is TRBD2 (6 bases). V lost 3 bases and J lost 8, with 16 bases in between. Germline CDR1 and CDR2: SGHRS and YFSETQ. The CDR3 contains 14 residues. The CDR3 reads CASSSGLPTGTQYF. The DNA of the CDR3 is TGCGCCAGCAGCTCCGGACTACCCACGGGTACGCAGTATTTT.

Turning to this clone: One junction end does not reproduce the germline sequence, and a read error may be involved. V is TRBV11-2 and J is TRBJ2-2; D is perhaps TRBD2 (6 bases). The CDR3 is 12 residues long. Per germline, CDR1 SGHAT and CDR2 FQNNGV. The CDR3 DNA follows: TGTGCCAGCAGATTAGCGGAGGGGGAGCTGTTTTTT. It translates to CASRLAEGELFF.

Only a few counts were recorded for this clone. The chain uses TRBV4-1 and TRBJ2-7, with TRBD1 matching over 7 bases. Trimming cost V 2 bases and J 7 bases; bases outside gene matches: 5. Germline assignment: CDR1 MGHRA and CDR2 YSYEKL. The CDR3 runs 13 residues. The CDR3 DNA reads TGCGCCAGCAGCCAATTCTCGACAGGGGAGCAGTACTTC. It yields the protein CASSQFSTGEQYF.

This clone was detected only once. V gene TRBV4-1 combines with J gene TRBJ1-5, with unresolved D. The germline V and J ends were trimmed by 0 bases and 6 bases, with 12 bases remaining between them. Germline CDR1 and CDR2: MGHRA and YSYEKL. CDR3 length: 15 residues. CDR3 nucleotide sequence: TGCGCCAGCAGCCAAGATTCCGGGGAGGGTCAGCCCCAGCATTTT. It codes for CASSQDSGEGQPQHF.

V and J are TRBV19 and TRBJ2-1; 11 bases align to TRBD2. Unmatched junction bases numbered 6, after V lost 4 bases and J lost 4 bases. Germline V gene sequence: CDR1 LNHDA, CDR2 SQIVND (reference sequence). CDR3 length equals 16 residues. The CDR3 DNA sequence: TGTGCCAGTAGTAGCTTGGGACTAGCGGAGTACAATGAGCAGTTCTTC. Translation: CASSSLGLAEYNEQFF.

The chain combines TRBV7-6 with TRBJ2-7, with 7 bases matching TRBD2. The CDR3 is made up of 15 amino acids. The V gene's germline CDR1 is SGHVS and CDR2 FNYEAQ. V shed 1 base and J 3 bases; nucleotides not matched to a gene: 6. CDR3 amino acids: CASSLGGSGGYEQYF. The CDR3 DNA follows: TGTGCCAGCAGCTTAGGGGGATCGGGAGGCTACGAGCAGTACTTC.

The chain combines TRBV19 with TRBJ2-7; D gene unclear. The ends were cut back, 4 bases at V and 3 bases at J, with 10 bases in the middle. The CDR3 consists of 13 residues. In germline, CDR1 is LNHDA, CDR2 SQIVND (reference sequence). In DNA form, the CDR3 reads TGTGCCAGTAGTACAAGGCCCGACTACGAGCAGTACTTC. It is translated as CASSTRPDYEQYF.

V is TRBV5-1 and J is TRBJ2-7, with D unresolved. The V end lost 0 bases, the J end lost 6 bases, and 7 bases lay between the germline ends. Germline V gene sequence: CDR1 SGHRS, CDR2 YFSETQ. This CDR3 comprises 12 residues. CDR3 loop: CASSLGGPEQYF. The CDR3 region has the DNA TGCGCCAGCAGCTTGGGAGGCCCCGAGCAGTACTTC.